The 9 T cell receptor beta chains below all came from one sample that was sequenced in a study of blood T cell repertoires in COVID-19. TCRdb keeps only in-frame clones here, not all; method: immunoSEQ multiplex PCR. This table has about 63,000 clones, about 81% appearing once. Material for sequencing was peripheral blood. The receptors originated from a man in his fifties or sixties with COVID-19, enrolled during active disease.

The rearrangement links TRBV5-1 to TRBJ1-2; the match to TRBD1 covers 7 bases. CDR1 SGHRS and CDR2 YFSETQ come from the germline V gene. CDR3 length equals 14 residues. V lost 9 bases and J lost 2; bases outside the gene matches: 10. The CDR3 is CATATGEGNYGYTF. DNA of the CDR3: TGCGCCACGGCCACAGGGGAAGGAAACTATGGCTACACCTTC.

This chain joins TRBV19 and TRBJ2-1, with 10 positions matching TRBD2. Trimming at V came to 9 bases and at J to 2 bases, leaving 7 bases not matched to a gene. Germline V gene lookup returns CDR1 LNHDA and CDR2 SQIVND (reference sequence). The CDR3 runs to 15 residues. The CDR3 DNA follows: TGTGCCAGCGGGTCCGGGACTAGCGCCTACAATGAGCAGTTCTTC. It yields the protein CASGSGTSAYNEQFF. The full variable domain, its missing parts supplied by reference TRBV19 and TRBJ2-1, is DGGITQSPKYLFRKEGQNVTLSCEQNLNHDAMYWYRQDPGQGLRLIYYSQIVNDFQKGDIAEGYSVSREKKESFPLTVTSAQKNPTAFYLCASGSGTSAYNEQFFGPGTRLTVL.

CDR3 DNA: TGCGCCAGCAGCCAAGATCTAGCGGGGGGAAACACCGGGGAGCTGTTTTTT. This translates into CASSQDLAGGNTGELFF. The gene calls are TRBV4-1 and TRBJ2-2; 11 bases match TRBD2. From germline, CDR1 is MGHRA and CDR2 YSYEKL. The length of the CDR3 is 17 residues. The ends lost 0 bases at V and 2 bases at J; junction bases unmatched: 2.

The CDR3 loop reads CASSSPNGGGYNEQFF. The CDR3 DNA reads TGTGCCAGCAGCTCCCCTAACGGGGGAGGCTACAATGAGCAGTTCTTC. The chain employs TRBV11-2 and TRBJ2-1, with a weak D call TRBD2 (6 bases). This CDR3 comprises 16 residues. Germline V gene sequence: CDR1 SGHAT, CDR2 FQNNGV. With 4 bases removed from V and 3 bases from J, the gap between germline ends came to 16 bases.

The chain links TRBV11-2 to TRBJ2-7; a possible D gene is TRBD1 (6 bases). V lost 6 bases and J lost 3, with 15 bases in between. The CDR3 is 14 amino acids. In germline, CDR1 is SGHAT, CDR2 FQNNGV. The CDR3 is CASSLTTGFYEQYF. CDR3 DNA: TGTGCCAGCAGTTTGACTACAGGGTTCTACGAGCAGTACTTC.

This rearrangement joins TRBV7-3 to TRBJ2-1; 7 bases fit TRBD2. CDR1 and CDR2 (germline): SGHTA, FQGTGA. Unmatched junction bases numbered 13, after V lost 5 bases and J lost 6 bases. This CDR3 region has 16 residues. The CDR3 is CASSPREGGLGNEQFF. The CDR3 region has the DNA TGTGCCAGCAGCCCAAGGGAGGGAGGCCTTGGCAATGAGCAGTTCTTC.

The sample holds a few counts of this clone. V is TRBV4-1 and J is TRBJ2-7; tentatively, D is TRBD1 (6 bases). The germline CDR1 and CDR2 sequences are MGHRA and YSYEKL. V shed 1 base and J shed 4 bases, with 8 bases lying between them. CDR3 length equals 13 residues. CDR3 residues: CASSQVGGYEQYF. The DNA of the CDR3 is TGCGCCAGCAGCCAAGTAGGGGGATACGAGCAGTACTTC.

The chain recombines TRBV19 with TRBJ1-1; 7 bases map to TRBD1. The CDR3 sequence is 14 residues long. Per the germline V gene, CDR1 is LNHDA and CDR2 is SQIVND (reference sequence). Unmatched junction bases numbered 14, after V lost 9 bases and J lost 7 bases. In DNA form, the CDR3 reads TGTGCCAGCGGTAGGGGACAGATACTAAATGAAGCTTTCTTT. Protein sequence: CASGRGQILNEAFF.

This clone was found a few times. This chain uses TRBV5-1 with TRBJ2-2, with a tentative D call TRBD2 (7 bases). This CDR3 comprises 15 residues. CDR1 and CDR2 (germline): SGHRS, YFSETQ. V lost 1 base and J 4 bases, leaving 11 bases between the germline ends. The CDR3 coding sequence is TGCGCCAGCAGCTTGATCGGGGGGCCCACCGGGGAGCTGTTTTTT. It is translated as CASSLIGGPTGELFF.